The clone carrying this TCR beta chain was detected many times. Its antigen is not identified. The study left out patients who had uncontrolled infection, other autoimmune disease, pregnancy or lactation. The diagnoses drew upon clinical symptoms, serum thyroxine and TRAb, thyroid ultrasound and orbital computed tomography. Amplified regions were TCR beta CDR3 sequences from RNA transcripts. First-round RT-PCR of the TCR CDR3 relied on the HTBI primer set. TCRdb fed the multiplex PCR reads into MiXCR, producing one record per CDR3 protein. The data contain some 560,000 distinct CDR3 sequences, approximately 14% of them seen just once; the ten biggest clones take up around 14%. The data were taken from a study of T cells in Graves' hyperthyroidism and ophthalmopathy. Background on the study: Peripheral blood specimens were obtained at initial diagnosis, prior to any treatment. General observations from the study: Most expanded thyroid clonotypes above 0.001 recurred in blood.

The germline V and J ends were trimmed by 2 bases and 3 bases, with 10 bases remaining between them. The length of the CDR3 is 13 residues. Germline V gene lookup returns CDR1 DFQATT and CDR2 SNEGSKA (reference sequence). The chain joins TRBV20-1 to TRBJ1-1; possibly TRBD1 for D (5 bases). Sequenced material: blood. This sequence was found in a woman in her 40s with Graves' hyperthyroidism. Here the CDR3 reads CSARRSRDTEAFF. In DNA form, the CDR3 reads TGCAGTGCTAGACGCTCCAGGGACACTGAAGCTTTCTTT.